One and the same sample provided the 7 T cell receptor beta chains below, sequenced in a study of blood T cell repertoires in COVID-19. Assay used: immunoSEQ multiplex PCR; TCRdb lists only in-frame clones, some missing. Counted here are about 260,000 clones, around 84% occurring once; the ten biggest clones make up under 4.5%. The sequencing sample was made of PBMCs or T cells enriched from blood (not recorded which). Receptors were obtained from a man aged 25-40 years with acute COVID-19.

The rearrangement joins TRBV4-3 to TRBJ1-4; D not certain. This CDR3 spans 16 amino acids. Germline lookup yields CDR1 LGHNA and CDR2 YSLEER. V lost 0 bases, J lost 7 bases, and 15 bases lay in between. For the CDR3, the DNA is TGCGCCAGCAGCCAAGATGTCCCGGGAGATGGTGAAAAACTGTTTTTT. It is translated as CASSQDVPGDGEKLFF.

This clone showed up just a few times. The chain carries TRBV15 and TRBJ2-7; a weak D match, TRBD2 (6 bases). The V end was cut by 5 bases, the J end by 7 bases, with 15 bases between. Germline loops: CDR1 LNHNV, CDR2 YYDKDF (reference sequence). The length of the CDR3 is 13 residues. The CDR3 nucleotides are TGTGCCACCAGCGGAGGGTTCGATCGGGAGCAGTACGTC. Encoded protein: CATSGGFDREQYV.

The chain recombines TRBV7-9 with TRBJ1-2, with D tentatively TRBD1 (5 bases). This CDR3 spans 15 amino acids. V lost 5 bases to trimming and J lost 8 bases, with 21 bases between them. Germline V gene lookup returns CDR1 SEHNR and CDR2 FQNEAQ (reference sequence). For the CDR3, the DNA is TGTGCCAGCAGCCCAGGGCAGGGAAAAGCTGGGGGCTACACCTTC. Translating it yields CASSPGQGKAGGYTF.

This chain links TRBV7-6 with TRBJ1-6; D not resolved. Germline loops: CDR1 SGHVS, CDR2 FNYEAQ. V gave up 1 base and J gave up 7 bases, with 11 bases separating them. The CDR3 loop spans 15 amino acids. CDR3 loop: CASSLDRGTNSPLHF. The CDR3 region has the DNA TGTGCCAGCAGCTTAGATCGAGGAACGAATTCACCCCTCCACTTT. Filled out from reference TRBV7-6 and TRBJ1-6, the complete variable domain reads GAGVSQSPRYKVTKRGQDVALRCDPISGHVSLYWYRQALGQGPEFLTYFNYEAQQDKSGLPNDRFSAERPEGSISTLTIQRTEQRDSAMYRCASSLDRGTNSPLHFGNGTRLTVT.

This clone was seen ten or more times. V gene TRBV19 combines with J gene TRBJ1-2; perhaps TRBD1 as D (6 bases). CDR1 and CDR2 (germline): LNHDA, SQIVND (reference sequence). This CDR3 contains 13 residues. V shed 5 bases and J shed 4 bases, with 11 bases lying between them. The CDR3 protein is CASSQQGGYGYTF. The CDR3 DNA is TGTGCCAGTAGTCAACAGGGTGGCTATGGCTACACCTTC. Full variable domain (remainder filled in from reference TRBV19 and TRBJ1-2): DGGITQSPKYLFRKEGQNVTLSCEQNLNHDAMYWYRQDPGQGLRLIYYSQIVNDFQKGDIAEGYSVSREKKESFPLTVTSAQKNPTAFYLCASSQQGGYGYTFGSGTRLTVV.

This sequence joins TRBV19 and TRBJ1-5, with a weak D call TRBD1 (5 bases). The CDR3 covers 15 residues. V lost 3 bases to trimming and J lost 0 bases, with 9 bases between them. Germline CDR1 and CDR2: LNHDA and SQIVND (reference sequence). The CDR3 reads CASSMTDYSNQPQHF. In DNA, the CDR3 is TGTGCCAGTAGTATGACAGATTATAGCAATCAGCCCCAGCATTTT.

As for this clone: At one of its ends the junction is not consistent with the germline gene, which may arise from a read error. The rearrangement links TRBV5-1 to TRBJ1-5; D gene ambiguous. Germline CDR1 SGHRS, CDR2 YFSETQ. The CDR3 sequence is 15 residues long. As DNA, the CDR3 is TGTGCCAGCAGCTTGGCTGCAGGTGGGAATCAGCCCCAGCATTTT. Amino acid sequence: CASSLAAGGNQPQHF.